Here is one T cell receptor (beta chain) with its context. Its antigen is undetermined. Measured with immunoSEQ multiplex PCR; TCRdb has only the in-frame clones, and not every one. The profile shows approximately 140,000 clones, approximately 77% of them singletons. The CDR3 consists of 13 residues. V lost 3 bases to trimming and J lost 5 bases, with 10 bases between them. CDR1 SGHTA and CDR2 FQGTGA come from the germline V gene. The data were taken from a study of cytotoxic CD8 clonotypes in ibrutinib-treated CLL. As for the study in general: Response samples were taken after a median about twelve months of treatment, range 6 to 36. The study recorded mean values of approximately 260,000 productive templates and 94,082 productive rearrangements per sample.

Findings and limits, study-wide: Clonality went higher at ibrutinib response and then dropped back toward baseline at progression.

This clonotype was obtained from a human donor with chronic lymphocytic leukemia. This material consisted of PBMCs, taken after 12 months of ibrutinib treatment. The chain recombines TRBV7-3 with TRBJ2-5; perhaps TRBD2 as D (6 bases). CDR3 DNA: TGTGCCAGCAGCTTCGGCGGGATGGAGACCCAGTACTTC. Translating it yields CASSFGGMETQYF.